This T cell receptor (beta chain) emerged from a study of shared clonotypes between healthy human individuals. The data were produced by immunoSEQ multiplex PCR, yet TCRdb's version contains in-frame clones alone and is incomplete. The sample includes approximately 2,300,000 clones, approximately 90% of them seen just once. Naive CD4+ cells were CD45RA-selected; the remaining cells were memory. The CDR3 consists of 15 residues. Trimming pared 5 bases from V and 6 bases from J, leaving 16 bases between. CDR1 and CDR2 from the germline V gene are MDHEN and SYDVKM. The chain links TRBV28 to TRBJ1-4; D gene uncertain. Sequences were obtained from naive CD4+ T cells from PBMCs. Documented subset: CD45RA+ positively selected. The sequence derives from a man between 18 and 29 years old in good health. Some clones in this sample may be carry-over from other donors' samples. CDR3 coding DNA: TGTGCCAGCAGTAGGCCCGGTAGCAGCCATGAAAAACTGTTTTTT. Amino acids: CASSRPGSSHEKLFF. Variable domain in full (rest from reference TRBV28 and TRBJ1-4): DVKVTQSSRYLVKRTGEKVFLECVQDMDHENMFWYRQDPGLGLRLIYFSYDVKMKEKGDIPEGYSVSREKKERFSLILESASTNQTSMYLCASSRPGSSHEKLFFGSGTQLSVL.